The rows below give T cell receptor beta chains drawn from one sample of a study of cytomegalovirus exposure and HLA in healthy donors. Clones were sequenced by immunoSEQ multiplex PCR, and TCRdb holds only the in-frame ones, with some missing. The sample lists 100,000 to 150,000 clones; over 75% were seen once. The sample taken for sequencing was PBMCs. The origin of the receptors is a woman aged 40 to 49 in good health and CMV-seropositive. Each CDR3 is given with its conserved first and last residue. The D gene is left open where the match is weak. Clone sizes are given selectively: once, few, many, or a class where the clone is expanded.

clone_size | d_call | cdr3_length | j_call | v_call | cdr3_nt | cdr3_aa
NA | NA | 14 | TRBJ1-1 | TRBV14 | TGTGCCAGCAGCCATGGGGGGAGAGGGACTGAAGCTTTCTTT | CASSHGGRGTEAFF
few | NA | 15 | TRBJ1-1 | TRBV10-3 | TGTGCCATCAGTGAGGTGAGGGGGACGAACACTGAAGCTTTCTTT | CAISEVRGTNTEAFF
NA | TRBD1 | 16 | TRBJ1-1 | TRBV12-5 | TGTGCTAGTGGTTTGGTACTCGGGACAGAGAACACTGAAGCTTTCTTT | CASGLVLGTENTEAFF
NA | TRBD2 | 16 | TRBJ2-3 | TRBV25-1 | TGTGCCAGCAGTGAATTCTCTGCGGGAGGCACAGATACGCAGTATTTT | CASSEFSAGGTDTQYF
NA | TRBD2 | 15 | TRBJ2-1 | TRBV5-5 | TGTGCCAGCAGCTTGGCACTAGCGAGCTACAATGAGCAGTTCTTC | CASSLALASYNEQFF
NA | TRBD1 | 15 | TRBJ1-2 | TRBV7-8 | TGTGCCAGCAGCTCAACAGGGGGCGCCTCTAATGGCTACACCTTC | CASSSTGGASNGYTF
NA | NA | 12 | TRBJ2-1 | TRBV2 | TGTGCCAGCAGCCTCCAGGGGAATGAGCAGTTCTTC | CASSLQGNEQFF
NA | TRBD2 | 16 | TRBJ2-7 | TRBV28 | TGTGCCAGCAGGGCCGTTGGAGCGGGAGGTATCTACGAGCAGTACTTC | CASRAVGAGGIYEQYF
NA | TRBD1 | 14 | TRBJ1-5 | TRBV2 | TGTGCCAGCAGTGAGACAGGGATCAATCAGCCCCAGCATTTT | CASSETGINQPQHF
NA | TRBD1 | 15 | TRBJ1-1 | TRBV9 | TGTGCCAGCAGCCTTTACCGGGACAGGGGGATGGAAGCTTTCTTT | CASSLYRDRGMEAFF
NA | TRBD2 | 13 | TRBJ2-1 | TRBV6-5 | TGTGCCAGCATTGACCCCCGGGAGGGTGAGCAGTTCTTC | CASIDPREGEQFF
NA | TRBD2 | 20 | TRBJ2-3 | TRBV6-1 | TGTGCCAGCAGTGAACCCCTACCCACCAAGGGACTAGTAGGGGCAGATACGCAGTATTTT | CASSEPLPTKGLVGADTQYF
few | TRBD1 | 15 | TRBJ2-3 | TRBV7-9 | TGTGCCAGCAGCCCTCGGGACAGCTCCGTAGATACGCAGTATTTT | CASSPRDSSVDTQYF
NA | TRBD2 | 12 | TRBJ2-7 | TRBV7-2 | TGTGCCAGCAGCCAGCGGACACTAGCGGAATACTTC | CASSQRTLAEYF
NA | TRBD2 | 16 | TRBJ2-3 | TRBV11-2 | TGTGCCAGCAGCCGCCTAGGGAGCGGGAGGGGGGATACGCAGTATTTT | CASSRLGSGRGDTQYF
few | TRBD1 | 15 | TRBJ2-7 | TRBV2 | TGTGCCAGCAGTTACCTCGGGACAGGGTCCTACGAGCAGTACTTC | CASSYLGTGSYEQYF
once | NA | 18 | TRBJ1-1 | TRBV28 | TGTGCCAGCAGTTTAGCCATTGCTCATGGGGCTCCGAACACTGAAGCTTTCTTT | CASSLAIAHGAPNTEAFF
NA | TRBD2 | 14 | TRBJ2-7 | TRBV28 | TGTGCCAGCTGTTGTGGCGGGGGCTCCTACGAGCAGTACTTC | CASCCGGGSYEQYF
NA | NA | 11 | TRBJ2-5 | TRBV7-9 | TGTGCCAGCAGCTTCGGAGAGACCCAGTACTTC | CASSFGETQYF
NA | NA | 14 | TRBJ2-5 | TRBV6-6 | TGTGCCAGCAGGCGACCAGGGGATACGGAGACCCAGTACTTC | CASRRPGDTETQYF
NA | NA | 12 | TRBJ1-5 | TRBV1 | TGCACCATCGACAGGGGTAATCAGCCCCAGCATTTT | CTIDRGNQPQHF
NA | NA | 14 | TRBJ2-7 | TRBV28 | TGTGCCAGCAGTGAGGGGGTAGAAAGGTACGAGCAGTACTTC | CASSEGVERYEQYF
NA | NA | 15 | TRBJ2-1 | TRBV6-6 | TGTGCCAGCAGTTTAGCGAATCCGACCTACAATGAGCAGTTCTTC | CASSLANPTYNEQFF
NA | NA | 14 | TRBJ1-2 | TRBV21-1 | TGTGCCAGCAGCCTACGGGACAGAGGATCGGGCTACACCTTC | CASSLRDRGSGYTF
NA | NA | 13 | TRBJ1-3 | TRBV5-5 | TGTGCCAGCAGAGCGGCAGCTGGAAACACCATATATTTT | CASRAAAGNTIYF
NA | NA | 14 | TRBJ2-2 | TRBV28 | TGTGCCAGCAGTTCAGGACATCACACCGGGGAGCTGTTTTTT | CASSSGHHTGELFF
few | NA | 12 | TRBJ2-7 | TRBV29-1 | TGCAGCGTTGAAGAAGGCAGGGGCGAGCAGTACTTC | CSVEEGRGEQYF
NA | TRBD1 | 14 | TRBJ2-5 | TRBV7-2 | TGTGCCAGCAGCCGGACAGGGCGGTCGGAGACCCAGTACTTC | CASSRTGRSETQYF
NA | TRBD1 | 17 | TRBJ1-3 | TRBV5-1 | TGCGCCAGCAGCTCGGAGGGACAGACCTACTCTGGAAACACCATATATTTT | CASSSEGQTYSGNTIYF
NA | NA | 14 | TRBJ1-5 | TRBV27 | TGTGCCAGCAGTTTAAGGGGTTTCAGTCAGCCCCAGCATTTT | CASSLRGFSQPQHF
NA | TRBD2 | 15 | TRBJ2-1 | TRBV5-1 | TGCGCCAGCAGCTTTAAGGGACTAGGAAACAATGAGCAGTTCTTC | CASSFKGLGNNEQFF
NA | NA | 17 | TRBJ2-2 | TRBV5-4 | NA | CASSFGNGLAKGGELFF
NA | TRBD2 | 16 | TRBJ2-3 | TRBV6-5 | TGTGCCAGCAGTTACCTGGCTAGCGGGAGCACAGATACGCAGTATTTT | CASSYLASGSTDTQYF
NA | NA | 18 | TRBJ1-3 | TRBV4-1 | TGCGCCAGCAGCCAGCCCGCGGGAAGATTCTTGGGGGGAAACACCATATATTTT | CASSQPAGRFLGGNTIYF
NA | NA | 16 | TRBJ2-1 | TRBV6-5 | TGTGCCAGCAGTTACTCCGGACTAGGGGGGGGGTATGAGCAGTTCTTC | CASSYSGLGGGYEQFF
NA | TRBD2 | 15 | TRBJ2-3 | TRBV10-2 | TGCGCCAGCAGTCTACTAGCGGGAGGGACAGATACGCAGTATTTT | CASSLLAGGTDTQYF
NA | NA | 11 | TRBJ2-7 | TRBV28 | TGTGCCAGCACCTCGGCCTACGAGCAGTACTTC | CASTSAYEQYF
NA | TRBD1 | 16 | TRBJ2-2 | TRBV4-1 | TGCGCCAGCAGCCTTTGGGGACAGGGGGACACCGGGGAGCTGTTTTTT | CASSLWGQGDTGELFF
NA | TRBD1 | 15 | TRBJ2-5 | TRBV27 | TGTGCCAGCAGTTTTTCTACAGGGGGCTTGAAGACCCAGTACTTC | CASSFSTGGLKTQYF
NA | TRBD2 | 18 | TRBJ2-1 | TRBV5-1 | TGCGCCAGCAGCTTGGACCTGCTAGCGGGAAGTCCCTACAATGAGCAGTTCTTC | CASSLDLLAGSPYNEQFF
few | TRBD2 | 16 | TRBJ2-7 | TRBV27 | TGTGCCAGCAGTCTATACCACCCGGGAGGGCCGGGTGAGCAGTACTTC | CASSLYHPGGPGEQYF
few | TRBD2 | 15 | TRBJ2-7 | TRBV5-6 | TGTGCCAGTAGTCGAAGGCGGGAGGGGCCTGACGAGCAGTACTTC | CASSRRREGPDEQYF
NA | TRBD1 | 14 | TRBJ1-2 | TRBV13 | TGTGCCAGCAGCCTCCGACAGGGGGGGTATGGCTACACCTTC | CASSLRQGGYGYTF
NA | TRBD1 | 13 | TRBJ2-5 | TRBV7-9 | TGTGCCAGCAGTGGACAGGGGGGAGAGACCCAGTACTTC | CASSGQGGETQYF
once | NA | 11 | TRBJ2-7 | TRBV13 | TGTGCCAGCACCAGCGGGTACGAGCAGTACTTC | CASTSGYEQYF
NA | TRBD1 | 11 | TRBJ1-2 | TRBV30 | TGTGCCTCCGACAGGGGACGTGGCTACACCTTC | CASDRGRGYTF
NA | NA | 14 | TRBJ1-5 | TRBV5-4 | TGTGCCAGCAGCTTAAGGGGGGGGAATCAGCCCCAGCATTTT | CASSLRGGNQPQHF
NA | NA | 15 | TRBJ2-1 | TRBV7-6 | TGTGCCAGCAGCACATCAACCAGCTCCTACAATGAGCAGTTCTTC | CASSTSTSSYNEQFF
NA | NA | 14 | TRBJ1-2 | TRBV7-9 | TGTGCCAGCAGCTTAGGGACAGCTAACTATGGCTACACCTTC | CASSLGTANYGYTF
NA | NA | 15 | TRBJ2-1 | TRBV2 | TGTGCCAGCAGTCCCCCTGAGCGGCTCTACAATGAGCAGTTCTTC | CASSPPERLYNEQFF
NA | NA | 16 | TRBJ1-2 | TRBV6-5 | TGTGCCAGCAGTTTGACCGGGACATCTTCTTGGTATGGCTACACCTTC | CASSLTGTSSWYGYTF
NA | NA | 14 | TRBJ1-5 | TRBV15 | TGTGCCACCAGTTCGAGGACAACAAATCAGCCCCAGCATTTT | CATSSRTTNQPQHF